This TCR beta chain was sequenced for a study of cytomegalovirus exposure and HLA in healthy donors. V was shortened by 2 bases and J by 2 bases, with 18 bases between the two germline ends. Germline CDR1 and CDR2: SNHLY and FYNNEI. This CDR3 spans 17 amino acids. As regards this clone: Its antigen is still unknown.

It was with 60 Vbeta and 13 Jbeta primers that the PCR ran. The method was immunoSEQ multiplex PCR; TCRdb's version includes in-frame clones alone and lacks a portion of them. The sample has roughly 200,000 clones, about 80% seen once. Study conclusions and caveats: Some V segments, including TRBV6-2 and TRBV6-3, were excluded as indistinguishable. The study found most TCR sequences rare, yet found some public TCRs in many donors. Across donors, sequencing depth was assumed by presence/absence analyses to be roughly uniform. Reported performance of the classifier showed diagnosis of cytomegalovirus status with high specificity and sensitivity.

The sample comprised PBMCs. The V and J genes are TRBV2 and TRBJ1-2; D is unresolved. The TCR comes from a woman aged 30 to 39 in good health and CMV-seronegative. This CDR3 is CASSEWATTAGNYGYTF. DNA of the CDR3: TGTGCCAGCAGTGAATGGGCCACGACGGCCGGAAACTATGGCTACACCTTC.